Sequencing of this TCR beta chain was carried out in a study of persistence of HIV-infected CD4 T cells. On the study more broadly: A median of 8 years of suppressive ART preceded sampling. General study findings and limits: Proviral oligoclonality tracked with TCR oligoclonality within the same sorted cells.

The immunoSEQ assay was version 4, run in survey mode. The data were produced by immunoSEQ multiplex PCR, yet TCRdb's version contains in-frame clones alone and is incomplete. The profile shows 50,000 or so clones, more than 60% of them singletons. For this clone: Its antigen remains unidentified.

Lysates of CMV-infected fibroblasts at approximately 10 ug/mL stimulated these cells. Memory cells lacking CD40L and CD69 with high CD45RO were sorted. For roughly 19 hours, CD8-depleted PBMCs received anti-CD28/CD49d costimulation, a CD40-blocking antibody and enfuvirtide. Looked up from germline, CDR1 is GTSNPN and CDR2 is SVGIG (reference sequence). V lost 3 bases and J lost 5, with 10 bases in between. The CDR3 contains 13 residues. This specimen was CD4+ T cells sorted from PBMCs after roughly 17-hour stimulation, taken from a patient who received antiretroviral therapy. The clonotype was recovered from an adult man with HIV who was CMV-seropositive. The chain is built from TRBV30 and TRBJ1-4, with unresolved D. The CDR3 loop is CAWSDMGNEKLFF. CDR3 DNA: TGTGCCTGGAGCGACATGGGGAATGAAAAACTGTTTTTT.